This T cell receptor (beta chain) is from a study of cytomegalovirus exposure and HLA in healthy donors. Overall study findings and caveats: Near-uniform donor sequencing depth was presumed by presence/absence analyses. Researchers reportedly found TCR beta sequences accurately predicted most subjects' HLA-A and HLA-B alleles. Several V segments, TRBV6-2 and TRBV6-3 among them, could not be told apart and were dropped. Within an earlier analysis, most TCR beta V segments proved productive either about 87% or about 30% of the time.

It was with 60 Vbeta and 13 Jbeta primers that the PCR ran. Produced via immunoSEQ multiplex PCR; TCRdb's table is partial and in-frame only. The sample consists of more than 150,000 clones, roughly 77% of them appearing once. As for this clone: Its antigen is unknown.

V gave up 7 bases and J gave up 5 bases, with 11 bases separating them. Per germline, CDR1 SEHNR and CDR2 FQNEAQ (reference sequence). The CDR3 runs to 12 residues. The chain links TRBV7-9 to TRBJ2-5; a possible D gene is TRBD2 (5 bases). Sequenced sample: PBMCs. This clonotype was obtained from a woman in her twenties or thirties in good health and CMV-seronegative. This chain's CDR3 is CASTQREETQYF. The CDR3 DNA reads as TGTGCCAGCACCCAAAGGGAGGAGACCCAGTACTTC.